The source of this T cell receptor beta chain is a study of blood T cells in healthy people across ages. Combining a sample-barcoded 5' primer with a J-beta primer mix, a second PCR ran for about 6 to 11 cycles. TCRdb re-called the 5' RACE reads through MiXCR, storing one row per CDR3 protein. The sample has some 780,000 distinct CDR3 sequences; approximately 53% are singletons. This CDR3 comprises 16 residues. Looked up from germline, CDR1 is ENHRY and CDR2 is SYGVKD. This sequence joins TRBV10-3 and TRBJ2-1, with TRBD1 matching over 9 bases. The DNA end is more similar to TRBJ2-7, so the J call may be wrong. Sequenced: blood. The clonotype originates from a man aged 35 to 55 in good health. Here the CDR3 reads CAISERQGGNYNEQYF. CDR3 nucleotides: TGTGCCATCAGTGAAAGACAGGGGGGGAACTACAATGAGCAGTACTTC.